A selection of T cell receptor beta chains follows, all from one sample in a study of shared clonotypes between healthy human individuals. The assay was immunoSEQ multiplex PCR, and TCRdb's table has in-frame clones only and misses some. The data hold more than 2,000,000 clones, with approximately 95% observed a single time. The sample was naive CD4+ T cells from PBMCs. These receptors all come from a man younger than 30 in good health. Some clones in this sample may be carry-over from other donors' samples. CDR3s include the opening cysteine and the closing phenylalanine or tryptophan. Size is omitted from some rows. Given values are once, few, many or a class for expanded clones.

j_call	v_call	clone_size	cdr3_aa
TRBJ1-5	TRBV15	-	CATSRQPGGQGQPQHF
TRBJ1-1	TRBV6-1	-	CASSEFGSLEGAFF
TRBJ1-1	TRBV10-1	-	CARPHGRTSEAFF
TRBJ2-2	TRBV18	-	CASSPSMQAANTGELFF
TRBJ2-7	TRBV7-9	-	CASSPAVEQYF
TRBJ2-3	TRBV30	-	CAWMRGQGTDTQYF
TRBJ1-3	TRBV7-6	-	CASRSTHNPGNTIYF
-	TRBV30	-	CAWSVGSGSFDEQYF
TRBJ2-7	TRBV28	-	CASRTAGVTYEQYF
TRBJ1-1	TRBV12-5	-	CASGLTENTEAFF
TRBJ2-1	TRBV18	-	CASSRGSQGDKDEQFF
TRBJ2-7	TRBV5-1	-	CASTEDSGSRYEQYF
TRBJ1-1	TRBV7-9	-	CASSLIGFLPEAFF
TRBJ1-2	TRBV6-5	-	CASRNRGYYGYTF
TRBJ2-1	TRBV7-9	-	CASSLVDRSSGNEQFF
TRBJ2-2	TRBV7-2	-	CASSLVAVTGELFF
TRBJ1-5	TRBV19	-	CASKSDRVWQPQHF
TRBJ1-5	TRBV7-2	-	CASSRDRGYNQPQHF
TRBJ2-3	TRBV4-2	once	CASSQDTGTGLSRSTDTQYF
TRBJ2-7	TRBV25-1	-	CASGHGGLYEQYF
TRBJ2-1	TRBV25-1	-	CASSKDSFGSYNEQFF
-	TRBV7-9	-	CASTRAAGGPPYEQYF
TRBJ2-7	TRBV5-1	once	CASSLAGSGTSYEQYF
TRBJ1-1	TRBV5-1	-	CASSLQGGNTEAFF
TRBJ2-1	TRBV4-2	-	CASSQGTSGRGYNEQFF
TRBJ2-7	TRBV23-1	-	CASSQFGREGSYEQYF
TRBJ2-1	TRBV4-2	-	CASSQGSAGGNEQFF
TRBJ1-5	TRBV28	-	CASSAGTGDARPQHF
TRBJ1-4	TRBV7-9	-	CASSQNEKLFF